Shown below are 26 T cell receptor beta chains from a single sample sequenced in a study of blood T cell repertoires in COVID-19. Only in-frame clones appear in the TCRdb table, and some are missing; sequencing was by immunoSEQ multiplex PCR. The sample has about 330,000 clones; roughly 89% are singletons. Sequenced input: peripheral blood. The receptors come from a man aged 25 to 45 with COVID-19, enrolled during active disease.

This chain links TRBV27 with TRBJ2-5, with 7 bases that match TRBD1. J gave up 7 bases and V 8 bases, and 7 bases lay outside the gene matches. Germline assignment: CDR1 MNHEY and CDR2 SMNVEV (reference sequence). This CDR3 contains 12 residues. In DNA form, the CDR3 reads TGTGCCAGCTCGAAACACAGGGGGACCCAGTACTTC. Amino acids: CASSKHRGTQYF.

This clone occurred once. The V gene is TRBV10-3, the J gene TRBJ2-7; 7 bases agree with TRBD2. Germline values: CDR1 ENHRY, CDR2 SYGVKD. J lost 4 bases, V lost 4 bases, and 4 bases had no gene match. The CDR3 has 13 residues. CDR3 bases: TGTGCCATCAGTGGGGGAGGGTGGTACGAGCAGTACTTC. This translates into CAISGGGWYEQYF.

The chain uses TRBV19 and TRBJ1-3, with 7 bases aligning to TRBD1. CDR1 and CDR2 (germline): LNHDA, SQIVND (reference sequence). CDR3 length equals 18 residues. With 3 bases clipped from V and 1 base from J, the junction kept 12 bases outside the gene matches. CDR3 in DNA: TGTGCCAGTAGTATGACCATGGTGACAGGGAAGTCTGGAAACACCATATATTTT. As protein: CASSMTMVTGKSGNTIYF.

Written as DNA, the CDR3 is TGTGCCAGCAGCTCCCGGGCCGGGACTAGCGATTCCTACAATGAGCAGTTCTTC. Its protein is CASSSRAGTSDSYNEQFF. This chain links TRBV11-2 with TRBJ2-1; 10 bases are shared with TRBD2. With 4 bases clipped from V and 1 base from J, the junction kept 10 bases outside the gene matches. Germline-derived CDR1 and CDR2 are SGHAT and FQNNGV. This CDR3 region has 18 residues.

The CDR3 DNA sequence: TGTGCCAGCAGCTTACTGGGACAGGGGGACTACACCTTC. Translation: CASSLLGQGDYTF. The chain joins TRBV7-3 to TRBJ1-2; 11 bases line up with TRBD1. Germline V gene lookup returns CDR1 SGHTA and CDR2 FQGTGA. This CDR3 is built from 13 residues. The J segment lost 10 bases and the V segment lost 2 bases, leaving 3 bases of the junction unmatched. The entire variable domain, with the rest obtained from reference TRBV7-3 and TRBJ1-2, is as follows: GAGVSQTPSNKVTEKGKYVELRCDPISGHTALYWYRQSLGQGPEFLIYFQGTGAADDSGLPNDRFFAVRPEGSVSTLKIQRTERGDSAVYLCASSLLGQGDYTFGSGTRLTVV.

The CDR3 spells CASSMDGTEGLGYTF. The DNA for the CDR3 is TGCGCCAGCAGCATGGACGGGACAGAGGGTCTTGGCTACACCTTC. V usage is TRBV5-1 and J usage is TRBJ1-2; 7 bases line up with TRBD1. The CDR3 consists of 15 residues. V dropped 4 bases and J dropped 7; count of bases not matched to a gene: 13. Germline-derived CDR1 and CDR2 are SGHRS and YFSETQ.

DNA of the CDR3: TGTGCCAGCAGTCCAAGACTAGCGGCGCGAGAGACCCAGTACTTC. It encodes CASSPRLAARETQYF. The chain couples TRBV27 to TRBJ2-5; 9 bases map to TRBD2. CDR3 length: 15 amino acids. Germline V gene sequence: CDR1 MNHEY, CDR2 SMNVEV (reference sequence). V lost 5 bases, J lost 4 bases, and 8 bases stayed unmatched.

This clone was found a few times. The chain is built from TRBV5-6 and TRBJ2-3; 11 bases line up with TRBD2. The junction had 5 bases not matched to a gene; V was cut back by 4 bases and J by 1 base. The germline V gene has CDR1 SGHDT and CDR2 YYEEEE. The CDR3 has 16 residues. CDR3 DNA: TGTGCCAGCAGCCCTACACTAGCGGGGGGCACAGATACGCAGTATTTT. Its translation: CASSPTLAGGTDTQYF.

The gene calls are TRBV6-5 and TRBJ1-1; D is unresolved. Germline loops: CDR1 MNHEY, CDR2 SVGAGI. V dropped 8 bases and J dropped 13 bases, with 20 bases sitting between them. The CDR3 is 12 residues long. CDR3 residues: CASSSPTSVGFF. The CDR3 nucleotides read TGTGCCAGCTCTAGTCCGACCTCCGTCGGTTTCTTT.

This chain connects TRBV28 to TRBJ2-5, with 9 bases identical to TRBD2. The CDR3 sequence is 16 residues long. V was pared by 3 bases and J by 0 bases, with 5 bases of the junction left unmatched. The germline V gene has CDR1 MDHEN and CDR2 SYDVKM. The CDR3, as DNA: TGTGCCAGCAGTTTGGCGGGAGGGCCGTACCAAGAGACCCAGTACTTC. It is translated as CASSLAGGPYQETQYF.

The chain employs TRBV7-2 and TRBJ2-1, with D possibly being TRBD2 (6 bases). The germline gives CDR1 SGHTA, CDR2 FQGNSA. The CDR3 has 14 amino acids. The V gene lost 7 bases and the J gene lost 2 bases, with 12 bases spanning the gap. The CDR3 region has the DNA TGTGCCAGCACGGGAGACACTACCTACAATGAGCAGTTCTTC. This codes for CASTGDTTYNEQFF.

The genes are TRBV12-3 or TRBV12-4 and TRBJ2-7; tentatively, D is TRBD2 (6 bases). The V gene lost 1 base and the J gene lost 2 bases, with 6 bases spanning the gap. The CDR3 loop spans 13 amino acids. In DNA form, the CDR3 reads TGTGCCAGCAGTTTAGGCGGGACCTACGAGCAGTACTTC. Its protein product is CASSLGGTYEQYF.

The gene calls are TRBV6-5 and TRBJ2-1; the match to TRBD2 covers 7 bases. Germline CDR1 is MNHEY and CDR2 is SVGAGI. The CDR3 length is 13 residues. V lost 7 bases to trimming and J lost 7 bases; unmatched junction nucleotides: 7. CDR3 protein: CASTGLVLNEQFF. CDR3 coding DNA: TGTGCCAGCACCGGACTAGTCCTTAATGAGCAGTTCTTC.

This clone occurred many times. V is TRBV9 and J is TRBJ1-3, with D unresolved. Trimming shortened V by 0 bases and J by 0 bases, and 10 bases separated the two germline ends. Germline values: CDR1 SGDLS, CDR2 YYNGEE. This CDR3 comprises 16 residues. CDR3 residues: CASSVGQYNSGNTIYF. As DNA, the CDR3 is TGTGCCAGCAGCGTAGGGCAGTATAACTCTGGAAACACCATATATTTT.

The rearrangement joins TRBV7-8 to TRBJ1-6; 8 nucleotides align to TRBD1. CDR1 SGHVS and CDR2 FQNEAQ come from the germline V gene. After removal of 5 bases from V and 11 bases from J, the junction contained 14 bases not matched to a gene. This CDR3 region has 16 residues. For the CDR3, the DNA is TGTGCCAGCAGCCATACCGGGACAGGACAGGTGCCACCCCTCCACTTT. Translation gives CASSHTGTGQVPPLHF.

Here the CDR3 reads CASSYGGLDEQYF. CDR3 in DNA: TGTGCCAGCAGTTATGGCGGACTAGATGAGCAGTACTTC. The chain links TRBV12-3 or TRBV12-4 to TRBJ2-7; 7 bases fit TRBD2. With V trimmed by 4 bases and J by 7 bases, 7 bases remained unmatched. CDR3 size: 13 residues.

This chain joins TRBV5-4 and TRBJ1-4; possibly TRBD1 for D (5 bases). The V end was cut by 0 bases, the J end by 8 bases, with 11 bases between. The CDR3 contains 14 residues. Germline V lookup: CDR1 SGHNT, CDR2 YYREEE (reference sequence). CDR3 DNA: TGTGCCAGCAGCTTGGGCAGGGTTGAGGAAAAACTGTTTTTT. Amino acid sequence: CASSLGRVEEKLFF.

This clone was seen a handful of times. The V gene is TRBV2, the J gene TRBJ2-7, with TRBD1 identical over 7 bases. Per the germline V gene, CDR1 is SNHLY and CDR2 is FYNNEI. V lost 7 bases and J lost 2; bases outside the gene matches: 14. This CDR3 has 16 residues. DNA of the CDR3: TGTGCCAGCACCCCCCCTGAGAGGGGGCTAACCTACGAGCAGTACTTC. Translated, it gives CASTPPERGLTYEQYF.

The chain links TRBV11-2 to TRBJ1-2; TRBD1 might be the D (6 bases). CDR1 and CDR2 from the germline V gene are SGHAT and FQNNGV. Trimming pared 4 bases from V and 7 bases from J, leaving 16 bases between. The CDR3 spans 14 residues. Here the CDR3 reads CASSSFTGGGGYTF. The CDR3 coding sequence is TGTGCCAGCAGCTCCTTCACGGGGGGCGGTGGCTACACCTTC.

The chain has TRBV21-1 and TRBJ1-1; TRBD1 reflects the table's D call only, with no check against the DNA. TRBV21-1 corresponds to a pseudogene. The CDR3 is made up of 14 amino acids. The CDR3 DNA sequence: TGTGCCAGCAGCATTAGGACAGGGGAAACTGAAGCTTTCTTT. As protein: CASSIRTGETEAFF.

V gene TRBV6-5 combines with J gene TRBJ2-7; 9 bases map to TRBD1. Germline loops: CDR1 MNHEY, CDR2 SVGAGI. With V trimmed by 4 bases and J by 0 bases, 4 bases remained unmatched. This CDR3 is 15 amino acids long. CDR3 in amino acids: CASSSGGQGSYEQYF. The CDR3 DNA sequence: TGTGCCAGCAGTTCCGGGGGACAGGGCTCCTACGAGCAGTACTTC.

The CDR3 region has the DNA TGTGCCATCAGTGAGTCCGGAGAGAACACTGAAGCTTTCTTT. Protein product: CAISESGENTEAFF. The chain combines TRBV10-3 with TRBJ1-1; no firm D call. Trimming took 0 bases from V and 1 from J, leaving 6 bases between them. Looked up from germline, CDR1 is ENHRY and CDR2 is SYGVKD. This CDR3 has 14 amino acids.

The V and J genes are TRBV5-6 and TRBJ1-6; D gene uncertain. V lost 4 bases and J 9 bases, leaving 23 bases between the germline ends. The germline V gene has CDR1 SGHDT and CDR2 YYEEEE. The CDR3 is made up of 17 amino acids. CDR3 amino acids: CASSRSSPGKGSSPLHF. DNA of the CDR3: TGTGCCAGCAGCCGAAGTTCACCGGGAAAAGGGAGTTCACCCCTCCACTTT. The full variable domain, rest sourced from reference TRBV5-6 and TRBJ1-6, is DAGVTQSPTHLIKTRGQQVTLRCSPKSGHDTVSWYQQALGQGPQFIFQYYEEEERQRGNFPDRFSGHQFPNYSSELNVNALLLGDSALYLCASSRSSPGKGSSPLHFGNGTRLTVT.

The CDR3: CASSLEVQGNSPLHF. CDR3 bases: TGTGCCAGCAGTTTAGAAGTGCAGGGAAATTCACCCCTCCACTTT. This rearrangement joins TRBV28 to TRBJ1-6; maybe TRBD1 (5 bases). CDR1 is MDHEN and CDR2 is SYDVKM in the germline V gene. The CDR3 contains 15 residues. Trimming cost V 2 bases and J 7 bases, with 12 bases left between them.

This chain joins TRBV7-9 and TRBJ2-7; D uncertain. Germline V gene sequence: CDR1 SEHNR, CDR2 FQNEAQ (reference sequence). The CDR3 consists of 17 residues. V was trimmed by 5 bases and J by 2 bases, leaving 22 bases between them. The CDR3 sequence is CASSKQLKNKPAYEQYF. The CDR3 nucleotides are TGTGCCAGCAGCAAACAGTTAAAGAACAAACCAGCCTACGAGCAGTACTTC.

V is TRBV6-5 and J is TRBJ2-7; 7 bases map to TRBD2. The CDR3 consists of 13 residues. V dropped 8 bases and J dropped 0; count of bases not matched to a gene: 4. Germline-derived CDR1 and CDR2 are MNHEY and SVGAGI. The CDR3 loop is CASYRDYSYEQYF. Written as DNA, the CDR3 is TGTGCCAGCTATCGGGACTACTCCTACGAGCAGTACTTC.